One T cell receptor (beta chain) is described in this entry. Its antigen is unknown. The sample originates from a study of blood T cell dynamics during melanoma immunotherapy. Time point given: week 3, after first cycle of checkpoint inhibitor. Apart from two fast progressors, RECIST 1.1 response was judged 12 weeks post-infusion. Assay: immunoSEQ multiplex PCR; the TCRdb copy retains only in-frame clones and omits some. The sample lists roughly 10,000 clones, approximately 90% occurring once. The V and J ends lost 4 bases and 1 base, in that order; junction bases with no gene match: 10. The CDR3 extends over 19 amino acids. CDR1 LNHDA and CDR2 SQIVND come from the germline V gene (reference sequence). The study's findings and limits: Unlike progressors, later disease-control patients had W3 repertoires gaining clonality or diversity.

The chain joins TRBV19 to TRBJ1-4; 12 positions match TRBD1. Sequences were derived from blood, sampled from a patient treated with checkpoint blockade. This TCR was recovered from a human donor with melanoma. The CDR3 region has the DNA TGTGCCAGTAGTACCCCGGGACAGGGGGCAACTCGAACTAATGAAAAACTGTTTTTT. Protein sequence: CASSTPGQGATRTNEKLFF.